The 9 T cell receptor beta chains in this list originate from one sample, sequenced in a study of cytotoxic CD8 clonotypes in ibrutinib-treated CLL. Generated by immunoSEQ multiplex PCR, the TCRdb table keeps only in-frame clones and is missing some. The sample lists roughly 190,000 clones; 72% were seen once. The specimen comprised PBMCs, sampled after 24 months of ibrutinib treatment. The receptor source for this set is a human donor with chronic lymphocytic leukemia.

This chain links TRBV7-9 with TRBJ2-1; 7 bases are shared with TRBD2. V lost 5 bases to trimming and J lost 0 bases; unmatched junction nucleotides: 10. CDR1 SEHNR and CDR2 FQNEAQ come from the germline V gene (reference sequence). The length of the CDR3 is 17 residues. The CDR3, as DNA: TGTGCCAGCAGCATCGAGACTAGCAGAGGCTCCTACAATGAGCAGTTCTTC. Translation: CASSIETSRGSYNEQFF. Looking up the rest from reference TRBV7-9 and TRBJ2-1 gives the full variable domain: DTGVSQNPRHKITKRGQNVTFRCDPISEHNRLYWYRQTLGQGPEFLTYFQNEAQLEKSRLLSDRFSAERPKGSFSTLEIQRTEQGDSAMYLCASSIETSRGSYNEQFFGPGTRLTVL.

J is TRBJ2-5 and V is TRBV18; TRBD1 matches 8 bases. This CDR3 has 15 amino acids. V gave up 5 bases and J gave up 5 bases; unmatched junction bases: 10. CDR1 and CDR2 from the germline V gene are KGHSH and LQKENI. The CDR3 protein is CASSATTGVHETQYF. CDR3 sequence (DNA): TGTGCCAGCTCAGCCACGACAGGGGTCCACGAGACCCAGTACTTC.

V is TRBV11-3 and J is TRBJ2-3; D is undetermined. V was shortened by 0 bases and J by 4 bases, with 2 bases between the two germline ends. CDR1 SGHNT and CDR2 YENEEA come from the germline V gene. CDR3 size: 12 residues. In DNA form, the CDR3 reads TGTGCCAGCAGCTTAGACCCAGATACGCAGTATTTT. It translates to CASSLDPDTQYF. The whole variable domain, remainder taken from reference TRBV11-3 and TRBJ2-3, is EAGVVQSPRYKIIEKKQPVAFWCNPISGHNTLYWYLQNLGQGPELLIRYENEEAVDDSQLPKDRFSAERLKGVDSTLKIQPAELGDSAVYLCASSLDPDTQYFGPGTRLTVL.

This rearrangement joins TRBV25-1 to TRBJ2-1, with D possibly called TRBD1 or TRBD2 (5 bases each). The CDR3 is 17 residues long. The germline V gene encodes CDR1 MGHDK and CDR2 SYGVNS. The V end was cut by 2 bases, the J end by 3 bases, with 17 bases between. CDR3 residues: CASSEPGAFGHYNEQFF. Here the CDR3 DNA reads TGTGCCAGCAGTGAACCCGGGGCTTTCGGCCACTACAATGAGCAGTTCTTC.

The V gene is TRBV5-6, the J gene TRBJ2-7, with 8 bases aligning to TRBD2. The J segment lost 5 bases and the V segment lost 4 bases, leaving 17 bases of the junction unmatched. Germline V gene data show CDR1 as SGHDT and CDR2 as YYEEEE. This CDR3 comprises 17 residues. The CDR3 sequence: CASSGSGRRSFENEQYF. In DNA form, the CDR3 reads TGTGCCAGCAGCGGGAGCGGGAGAAGATCTTTTGAAAACGAGCAGTACTTC.

The sample holds one count of this clone. The rearrangement links TRBV6-1 to TRBJ2-2, with unresolved D. The germline V gene has CDR1 MNHNS and CDR2 SASEGT. The CDR3 has 18 amino acids. V dropped 2 bases and J dropped 3 bases, with 19 bases sitting between them. The CDR3 spells CASSESVPRWQYTGELFF. In nucleotides, the CDR3 is TGTGCCAGCAGTGAATCGGTGCCACGATGGCAGTACACCGGGGAGCTGTTTTTT.

The rearrangement links TRBV27 to TRBJ2-5; 8 positions match TRBD1. V lost 3 bases, J lost 5 bases, and 5 bases stayed unmatched. Looked up from germline, CDR1 is MNHEY and CDR2 is SMNVEV (reference sequence). This CDR3 region has 14 residues. CDR3 sequence: CASSLAGGAETQYF. DNA of the CDR3: TGTGCCAGCAGTTTGGCAGGGGGCGCCGAGACCCAGTACTTC.

The chain employs TRBV28 and TRBJ1-2; D call uncertain. The CDR3 extends over 13 amino acids. The V gene lost 4 bases and the J gene lost 5 bases, with 11 bases spanning the gap. The germline V gene has CDR1 MDHEN and CDR2 SYDVKM. CDR3 loop: CASSSPTEYGYTF. The CDR3 DNA follows: TGTGCCAGCAGTTCCCCGACGGAGTATGGCTACACCTTC.

J is TRBJ1-5 and V is TRBV7-2, with TRBD1 matching over 9 bases. This CDR3 is built from 18 residues. CDR1 and CDR2 from the germline V gene are SGHTA and FQGNSA. The J segment lost 0 bases and the V segment lost 1 base, leaving 7 bases of the junction unmatched. The CDR3 sequence is CASSLGGTGFYSNQPQHF. The CDR3 coding sequence is TGTGCCAGCAGCTTAGGGGGGACAGGGTTTTATAGCAATCAGCCCCAGCATTTT.